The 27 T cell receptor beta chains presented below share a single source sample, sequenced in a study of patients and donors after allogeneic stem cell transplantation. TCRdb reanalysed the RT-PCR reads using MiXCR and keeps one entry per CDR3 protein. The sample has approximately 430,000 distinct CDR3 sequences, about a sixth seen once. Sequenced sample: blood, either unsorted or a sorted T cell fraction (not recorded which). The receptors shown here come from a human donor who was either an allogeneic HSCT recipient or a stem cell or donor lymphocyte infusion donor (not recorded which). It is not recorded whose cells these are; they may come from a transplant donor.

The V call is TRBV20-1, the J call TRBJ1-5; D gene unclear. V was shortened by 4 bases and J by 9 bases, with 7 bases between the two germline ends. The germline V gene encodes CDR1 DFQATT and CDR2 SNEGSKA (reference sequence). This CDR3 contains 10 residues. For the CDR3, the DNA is TGCAGTGCTACCCTCGGGCCCCAGCATTTT. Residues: CSATLGPQHF.

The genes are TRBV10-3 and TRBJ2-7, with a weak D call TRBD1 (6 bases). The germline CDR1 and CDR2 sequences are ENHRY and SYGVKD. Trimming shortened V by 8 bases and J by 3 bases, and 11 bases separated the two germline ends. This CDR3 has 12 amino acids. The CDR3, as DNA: TGTGCCATCCGGGACATAGGCTACGAGCAGTACTTC. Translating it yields CAIRDIGYEQYF.

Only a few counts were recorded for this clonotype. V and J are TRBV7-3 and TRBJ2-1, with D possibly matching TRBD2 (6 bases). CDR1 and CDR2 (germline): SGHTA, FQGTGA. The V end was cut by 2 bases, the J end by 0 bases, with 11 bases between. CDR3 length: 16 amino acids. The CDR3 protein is CASSLRDSSSYNEQFF. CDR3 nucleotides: TGTGCCAGCAGCTTACGGGACTCAAGCTCCTACAATGAGCAGTTCTTC.

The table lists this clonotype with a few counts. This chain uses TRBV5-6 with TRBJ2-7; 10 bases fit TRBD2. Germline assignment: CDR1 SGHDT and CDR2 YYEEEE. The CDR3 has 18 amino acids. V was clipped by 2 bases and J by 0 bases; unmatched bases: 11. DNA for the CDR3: TGTGCCAGCAGCTTAGCCCCGTGGACTAGCGGACCCTCCTACGAGCAGTACTTC. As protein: CASSLAPWTSGPSYEQYF.

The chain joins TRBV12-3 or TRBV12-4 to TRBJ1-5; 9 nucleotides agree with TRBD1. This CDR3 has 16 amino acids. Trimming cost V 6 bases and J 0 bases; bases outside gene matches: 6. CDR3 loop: CASRGQGSNSNQPQHF. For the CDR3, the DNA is TGTGCCAGCAGAGGACAGGGGAGCAATAGCAATCAGCCCCAGCATTTT.

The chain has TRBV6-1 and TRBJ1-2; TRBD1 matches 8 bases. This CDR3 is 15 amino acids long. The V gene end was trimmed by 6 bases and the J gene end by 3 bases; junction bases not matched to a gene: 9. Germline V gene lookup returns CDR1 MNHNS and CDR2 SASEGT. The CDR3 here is CASRVGQGGDYGYTF. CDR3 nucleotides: TGTGCCAGCAGGGTAGGACAGGGCGGGGACTATGGCTACACCTTC.

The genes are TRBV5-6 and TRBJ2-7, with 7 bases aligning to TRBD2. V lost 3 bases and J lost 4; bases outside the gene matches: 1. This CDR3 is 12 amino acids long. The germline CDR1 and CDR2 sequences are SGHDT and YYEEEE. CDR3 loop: CASSSLAYEQYF. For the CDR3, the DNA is TGTGCCAGCAGCTCACTAGCGTACGAGCAGTACTTC.

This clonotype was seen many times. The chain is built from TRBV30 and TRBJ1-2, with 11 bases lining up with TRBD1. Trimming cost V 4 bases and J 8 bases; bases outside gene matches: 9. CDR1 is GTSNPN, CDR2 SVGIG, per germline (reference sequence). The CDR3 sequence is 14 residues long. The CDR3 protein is CAWNPGQGVRGYTF. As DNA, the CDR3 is TGTGCCTGGAACCCGGGACAGGGGGTACGAGGCTACACCTTC. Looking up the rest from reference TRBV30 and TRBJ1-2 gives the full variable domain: SQTIHQWPATLVQPVGSPLSLECTVEGTSNPNLYWYRQAAGRGLQLLFYSVGIGQISSEVPQNLSASRPQDRQFILSSKKLLLSDSGFYLCAWNPGQGVRGYTFGSGTRLTVV.

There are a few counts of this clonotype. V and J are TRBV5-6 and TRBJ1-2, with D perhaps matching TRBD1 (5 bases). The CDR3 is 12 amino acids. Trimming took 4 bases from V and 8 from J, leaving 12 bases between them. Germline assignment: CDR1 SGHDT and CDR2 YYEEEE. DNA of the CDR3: TGTGCCAGCAGCCCGGACAAACGGGGCTACACCTTC. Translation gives CASSPDKRGYTF.

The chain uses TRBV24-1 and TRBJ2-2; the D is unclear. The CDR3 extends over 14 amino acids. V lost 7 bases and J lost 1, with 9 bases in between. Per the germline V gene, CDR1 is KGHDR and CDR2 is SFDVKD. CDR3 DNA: TGTGCCACCAGAGCCTCAGAGAACACCGGGGAGCTGTTTTTT. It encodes CATRASENTGELFF.

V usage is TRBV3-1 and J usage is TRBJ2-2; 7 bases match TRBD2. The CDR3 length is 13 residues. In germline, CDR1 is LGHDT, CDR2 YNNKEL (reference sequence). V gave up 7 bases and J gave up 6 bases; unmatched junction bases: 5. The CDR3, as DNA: TGTGCCAGCACTCGCGGGAGCGCCGGGGAGCTGTTTTTT. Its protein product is CASTRGSAGELFF.

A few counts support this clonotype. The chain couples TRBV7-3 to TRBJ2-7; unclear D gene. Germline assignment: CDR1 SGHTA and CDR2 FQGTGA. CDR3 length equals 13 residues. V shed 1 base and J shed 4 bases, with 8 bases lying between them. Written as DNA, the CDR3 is TGTGCCAGCAGCTTAAGTGCTGGATACGAGCAGTACTTC. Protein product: CASSLSAGYEQYF.

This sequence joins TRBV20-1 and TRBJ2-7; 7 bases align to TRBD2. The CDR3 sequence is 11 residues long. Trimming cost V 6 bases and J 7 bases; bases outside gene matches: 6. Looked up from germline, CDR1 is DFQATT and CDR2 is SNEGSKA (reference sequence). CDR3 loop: CSASAGGEQYF. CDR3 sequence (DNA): TGCAGTGCCAGTGCCGGGGGGGAGCAGTACTTC.

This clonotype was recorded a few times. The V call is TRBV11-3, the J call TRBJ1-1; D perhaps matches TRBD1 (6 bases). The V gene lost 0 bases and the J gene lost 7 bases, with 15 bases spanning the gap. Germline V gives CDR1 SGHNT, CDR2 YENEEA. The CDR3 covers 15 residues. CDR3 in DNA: TGTGCCAGCAGCTTAGATGGGGGGCAGAACGATGAAGCTTTCTTT. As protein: CASSLDGGQNDEAFF.

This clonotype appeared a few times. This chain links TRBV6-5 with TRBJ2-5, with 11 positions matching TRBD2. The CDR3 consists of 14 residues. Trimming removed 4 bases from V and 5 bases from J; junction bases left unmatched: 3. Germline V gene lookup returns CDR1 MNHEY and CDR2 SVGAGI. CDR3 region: CASSLAGGLETQYF. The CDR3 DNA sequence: TGTGCCAGCAGTTTAGCGGGAGGGCTGGAGACCCAGTACTTC.

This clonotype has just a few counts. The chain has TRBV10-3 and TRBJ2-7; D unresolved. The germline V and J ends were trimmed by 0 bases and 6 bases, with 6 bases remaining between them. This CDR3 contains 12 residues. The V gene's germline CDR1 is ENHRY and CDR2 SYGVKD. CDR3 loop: CAISESWGEQYF. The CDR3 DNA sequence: TGTGCCATCAGTGAGTCGTGGGGCGAGCAGTACTTC.

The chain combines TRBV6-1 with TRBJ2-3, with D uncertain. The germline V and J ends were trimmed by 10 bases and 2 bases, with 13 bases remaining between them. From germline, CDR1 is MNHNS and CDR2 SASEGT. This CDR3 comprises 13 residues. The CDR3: CATKRPSTDTQYF. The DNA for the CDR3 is TGTGCCACCAAACGGCCATCCACAGATACGCAGTATTTT.

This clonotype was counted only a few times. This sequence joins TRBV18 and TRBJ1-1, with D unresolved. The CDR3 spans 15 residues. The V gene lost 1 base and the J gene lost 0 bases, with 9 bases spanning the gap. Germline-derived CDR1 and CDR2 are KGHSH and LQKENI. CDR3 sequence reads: CASSPQGGLNTEAFF. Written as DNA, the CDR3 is TGTGCCAGCTCACCACAGGGAGGGCTGAACACTGAAGCTTTCTTT.

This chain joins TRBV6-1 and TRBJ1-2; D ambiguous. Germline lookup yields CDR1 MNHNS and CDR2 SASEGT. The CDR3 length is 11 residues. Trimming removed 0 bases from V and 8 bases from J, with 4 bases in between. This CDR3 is CASSEALGYTF. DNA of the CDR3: TGTGCCAGCAGTGAAGCGCTGGGCTACACCTTC.

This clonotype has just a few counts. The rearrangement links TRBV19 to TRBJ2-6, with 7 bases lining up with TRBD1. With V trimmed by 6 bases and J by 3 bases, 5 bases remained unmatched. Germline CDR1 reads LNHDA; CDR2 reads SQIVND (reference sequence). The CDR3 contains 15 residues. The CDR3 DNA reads TGTGCCAGTAGGGGAACAGGGGATGGGGCCAACGTCCTGACTTTC. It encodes CASRGTGDGANVLTF.

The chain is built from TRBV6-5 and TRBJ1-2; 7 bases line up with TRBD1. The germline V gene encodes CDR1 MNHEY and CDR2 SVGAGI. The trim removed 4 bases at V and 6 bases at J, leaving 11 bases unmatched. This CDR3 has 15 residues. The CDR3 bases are TGTGCCAGCAGTTCGGCTTACAGGGGCCTGGATGGCTACACCTTC. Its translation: CASSSAYRGLDGYTF.

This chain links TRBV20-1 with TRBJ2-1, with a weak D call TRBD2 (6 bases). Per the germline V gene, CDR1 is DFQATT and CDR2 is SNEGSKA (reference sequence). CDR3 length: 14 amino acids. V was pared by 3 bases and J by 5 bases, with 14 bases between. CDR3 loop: CSARGVAEHNEQFF. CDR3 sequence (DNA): TGCAGTGCTAGGGGTGTAGCGGAACACAATGAGCAGTTCTTC.

The CDR3 protein is CASSLSRTPNTEAFF. CDR3 in DNA: TGTGCCAGCAGTTTATCGCGGACACCGAACACTGAAGCTTTCTTT. The chain couples TRBV27 to TRBJ1-1; TRBD1 might be the D (5 bases). This CDR3 comprises 15 residues. Per germline, CDR1 MNHEY and CDR2 SMNVEV (reference sequence). V shed 0 bases and J shed 1 base, with 9 bases lying between them.

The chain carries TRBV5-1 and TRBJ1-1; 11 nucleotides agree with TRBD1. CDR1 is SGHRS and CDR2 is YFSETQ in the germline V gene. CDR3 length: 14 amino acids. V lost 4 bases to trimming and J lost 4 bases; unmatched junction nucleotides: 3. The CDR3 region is CASSEGTGGTEAFF. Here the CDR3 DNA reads TGCGCCAGCAGCGAAGGGACAGGGGGCACTGAAGCTTTCTTT.

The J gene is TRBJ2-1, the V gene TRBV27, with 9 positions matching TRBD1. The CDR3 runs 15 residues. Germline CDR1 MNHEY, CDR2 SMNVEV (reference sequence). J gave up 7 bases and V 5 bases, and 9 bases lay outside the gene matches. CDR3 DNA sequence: TGTGCCAGCAGTCTGGCCGGGACAGGGAGGAATGAGCAGTTCTTC. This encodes CASSLAGTGRNEQFF.

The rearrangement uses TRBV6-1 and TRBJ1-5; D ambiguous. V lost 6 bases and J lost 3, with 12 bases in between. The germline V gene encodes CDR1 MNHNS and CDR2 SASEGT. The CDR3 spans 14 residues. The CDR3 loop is CASSRRQDNQPQHF. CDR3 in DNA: TGTGCCAGCAGCCGACGCCAGGACAATCAGCCCCAGCATTTT.

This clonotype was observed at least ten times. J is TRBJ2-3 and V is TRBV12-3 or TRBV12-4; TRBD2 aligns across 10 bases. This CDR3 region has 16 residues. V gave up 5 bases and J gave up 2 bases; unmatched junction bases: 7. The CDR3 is CASSDPSGRFTDTQYF. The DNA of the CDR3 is TGTGCCAGCAGTGATCCTAGCGGGAGATTCACAGATACGCAGTATTTT.